The clone carrying this TCR beta chain has just a few counts. The source of the sample is a study of OX40 agonist ivuxolimab in advanced cancers. Sequencing used immunoSEQ multiplex PCR; TCRdb keeps in-frame clones, though not all of them. In the table there are about 50,000 clones, about 93% of which are singletons. The CDR3 has 17 residues. The V and J ends lost 8 bases and 7 bases, in that order; junction bases with no gene match: 17. The germline CDR1 and CDR2 sequences are SEHNR and FQNEAQ (reference sequence). The V gene is TRBV7-9, the J gene TRBJ1-5; 10 nucleotides agree with TRBD1. The receptor was derived from an adult with an advanced solid tumor such as melanoma, head and neck, liver or kidney cancer. The source was CD4+ or CD8+ T cells sorted from blood, collected in a trial of the OX40 agonist ivuxolimab. The CDR3 coding sequence is TGTGCCAGCGACCGGATCAGGTCCAGGGACAGGGGCCAGCCCCAGCATTTT. This translates into CASDRIRSRDRGQPQHF.